Listed below are T cell receptor beta chains from one sample, sequenced in a study of T-cell reconstitution after alpha-beta-depleted transplantation in children. Using its own MiXCR run on the PCR reads, TCRdb lists one record per CDR3 protein. This table holds 600,000 to 700,000 distinct CDR3 sequences, over 15% found once. The starting material was PBMCs from the stem cell graft donor, obtained from the stem cell graft. The source is a human donor who donated a stem cell graft to a child with acute myeloid leukemia. The CDR3 runs from the conserved cysteine through the conserved F or W. A D gene is named only where the DNA matches it firmly. Where a row states a size, it is once, few, many or the class of an expanded clone; other rows omit it.

d_call j_call clone_size v_call cdr3_aa cdr3_nt
. TRBJ2-1 many TRBV5-1 CASSLDRIPTYNEQFF TGCGCCAGCAGTCTCGACAGGATCCCTACTTACAATGAGCAGTTCTTC
. TRBJ2-7 . TRBV5-1 CASSFGLTGDYEQYF TGCGCCAGCAGCTTCGGTTTGACGGGGGACTACGAGCAGTACTTC
. TRBJ1-4 . TRBV20-1 CSARSGSYNEKLFF TGCAGTGCTAGGTCGGGCAGCTATAATGAAAAACTGTTTTTT
TRBD1 TRBJ1-1 many TRBV12-3/TRBV12-4 CASSLLGTGKKAFF TGTGCCAGCAGTTTACTCGGGACAGGGAAAAAAGCTTTCTTT
TRBD1 TRBJ1-4 few TRBV29-1 CSVRHSGTGTEKLFF TGCAGCGTCCGACACTCCGGGACAGGGACTGAAAAACTGTTTTTT
. TRBJ2-5 many TRBV6-6 CASNGLSQETQYF TGTGCCAGCAACGGACTCAGCCAAGAGACCCAGTACTTC
TRBD2 TRBJ2-5 many TRBV4-2 CASSQLLAGGAYTVETQYF TGTGCCAGCAGCCAACTACTAGCGGGGGGCGCCTATACGGTAGAGACCCAGTACTTC
. TRBJ2-7 many TRBV27 CASSDFYEQYF TGTGCCAGCAGTGACTTCTACGAGCAGTACTTC
. TRBJ2-7 few TRBV6-1 CASKQEPKTYEQYF TGTGCCAGCAAGCAAGAGCCAAAAACCTACGAGCAGTACTTC
. TRBJ1-2 many TRBV20-1 CSARAGDLRGYTF TGCAGTGCTAGAGCCGGGGACCTCCGGGGCTACACCTTC
. TRBJ1-5 . TRBV3-1 CASSQATANQPQHF TGTGCCAGCAGCCAAGCGACAGCTAATCAGCCCCAGCATTTT
. TRBJ1-1 few TRBV7-2 CASSLAMAGAAEAFF TGTGCCAGCAGCTTAGCTATGGCAGGGGCTGCTGAAGCTTTCTTT
TRBD2 TRBJ2-1 many TRBV29-1 CSAQRRGGHNEQFF TGCAGCGCCCAGAGGCGGGGGGGGCACAATGAGCAGTTCTTC
. TRBJ2-1 . TRBV7-2 CASSLSGQSSYNEQFF TGTGCCAGCAGCTTATCGGGCCAAAGCTCCTACAATGAGCAGTTCTTC
TRBD1 TRBJ1-4 many TRBV20-1 CSASLTGPFEKLFF TGCAGTGCTAGCTTGACAGGGCCCTTTGAAAAACTGTTTTTT
. TRBJ1-1 few TRBV9 CASSSPDENTEAFF TGTGCCAGCAGCTCCCCGGACGAGAACACTGAAGCTTTCTTT
TRBD2 TRBJ2-2 many TRBV7-2 CASSLFSGDTGELFF TGTGCCAGCAGCTTATTTAGCGGGGACACCGGGGAGCTGTTTTTT
. TRBJ2-4 . TRBV5-1 CASSLGQLLAKNIQYF TGCGCCAGCAGCTTGGGGCAGCTTCTAGCCAAAAACATTCAGTACTTC
. TRBJ2-1 many TRBV20-1 CSADRISYNEQFF TGCAGTGCCGACCGTATCTCCTACAATGAGCAGTTCTTC
. TRBJ2-4 many TRBV7-2 CASSLVEGAKNIQYF TGTGCCAGCAGCTTAGTGGAAGGGGCCAAAAACATTCAGTACTTC
. TRBJ1-1 few TRBV5-1 CASSLYGGEVAFF TGCGCCAGCAGCTTGTATGGGGGCGAGGTCGCTTTCTTT
. TRBJ1-2 many TRBV7-6 CASSTEQGYGYTF TGTGCCAGCAGCACGGAACAGGGCTATGGCTACACCTTC
. TRBJ2-7 . TRBV5-1 CASSLKLSETIPYEQYF TGCGCCAGCAGCTTGAAACTCTCGGAGACGATCCCATACGAGCAGTACTTC
. TRBJ2-1 few TRBV12-3/TRBV12-4 CASTYSHEQFF TGTGCCAGCACCTATTCCCATGAGCAGTTCTTC
TRBD1 TRBJ2-5 few TRBV5-1 CASSTGQGGQETQYF TGCGCCAGCAGCACCGGACAGGGGGGGCAAGAGACCCAGTACTTC
TRBD1 TRBJ1-2 many TRBV20-1 CSASRQGGYTF TGCAGTGCTAGCCGACAGGGTGGCTACACCTTC
. TRBJ1-5 few TRBV20-1 CSAAAGAVGNQPQHF TGCAGTGCCGCGGCCGGGGCTGTAGGCAATCAGCCCCAGCATTTT
. TRBJ1-2 many TRBV4-3 CASSQEPDRLYGYTF TGCGCCAGCAGCCAAGAGCCAGACAGGCTCTATGGCTACACCTTC
TRBD1 TRBJ1-5 few TRBV20-1 CSARAPTGFEPQHF TGCAGTGCTAGAGCGCCGACAGGGTTCGAGCCCCAGCATTTT
TRBD1 TRBJ1-1 . TRBV20-1 CSARDGDRVTEAFF TGCAGTGCTAGAGATGGGGACAGGGTGACTGAAGCTTTCTTT
TRBD1 TRBJ2-5 many TRBV4-2 CASSQASGQGVQETQYF TGTGCCAGCAGCCAAGCCTCTGGACAGGGTGTACAAGAGACCCAGTACTTC
TRBD2 TRBJ2-5 few TRBV7-3 CASSPGGREQETQYF TGTGCCAGCAGCCCGGGGGGAAGAGAACAAGAGACCCAGTACTTC
. TRBJ2-7 . TRBV30 CAWSPQHYEQYF TGTGCCTGGAGTCCGCAGCACTACGAGCAGTACTTC
. TRBJ2-7 . TRBV20-1 CSARDWSLAYEQYF TGCAGTGCTAGAGATTGGAGCCTAGCCTACGAGCAGTACTTC
. TRBJ1-6 . TRBV6-2/TRBV6-3 CASRLPGINSPLHF TGTGCCAGCCGCCTGCCAGGGATCAATTCACCCCTCCACTTT
. TRBJ1-2 . TRBV5-3 CARSERGNYGYTF TGTGCCAGAAGCGAGCGCGGGAACTATGGCTACACCTTC
TRBD1 TRBJ2-7 few TRBV5-6 CASSLLSGTGTHYEQYF TGTGCCAGCAGCCTCCTCTCGGGGACAGGGACACACTACGAGCAGTACTTC
TRBD1 TRBJ2-5 many TRBV20-1 CSARGGQGSWETQYF TGCAGTGCTAGAGGGGGACAGGGGTCTTGGGAGACCCAGTACTTC
TRBD1 TRBJ2-1 . TRBV3-1 CASSQEGQWQFF TGTGCCAGCAGCCAAGAGGGACAGTGGCAGTTCTTC
TRBD2 TRBJ2-3 few TRBV20-1 CSAGGGFTDTQYF TGCAGTGCGGGGGGGGGGTTCACAGATACGCAGTATTTT
TRBD1 TRBJ1-1 many TRBV20-1 CSAEDRVNTEAFF TGCAGTGCTGAGGACAGGGTGAACACTGAAGCTTTCTTT
. TRBJ1-2 many TRBV19 CASSGRRGYTF TGTGCCAGTAGTGGCAGACGGGGCTACACCTTC
. TRBJ1-6 many TRBV20-1 CSAPQKTPLHF TGCAGTGCCCCTCAAAAGACACCCCTCCACTTT
. TRBJ2-1 few TRBV12-3/TRBV12-4 CASRHGIFRIDEQFF TGTGCCAGCAGACACGGGATATTCAGAATCGATGAGCAGTTCTTC
TRBD1 TRBJ2-7 many TRBV9 CASSEGDRGYEQYF TGTGCCAGCAGCGAGGGGGACAGGGGGTACGAGCAGTACTTC
TRBD2 TRBJ2-5 many TRBV7-7 CASSFSGGARETQYF TGTGCCAGCAGCTTTAGCGGGGGGGCAAGAGAGACCCAGTACTTC
. TRBJ1-1 many TRBV7-9 CASSLPRGADTEAFF TGTGCCAGCAGCCTTCCGAGGGGGGCCGACACTGAAGCTTTCTTT
. TRBJ2-1 many TRBV5-6 CASSLRNNEQFF TGTGCCAGCAGCTTGCGGAACAATGAGCAGTTCTTC